Sequencing of this T cell receptor beta chain was carried out in a study of T-cell reconstitution after alpha-beta-depleted transplantation in children. Study-wide points: Reportedly, only several hundred clones from non-depleted graft cells drove alpha-beta T-cell counts at about two months. Surviving recipient cells, namely T cells and thymic progenitors, were the source of high day-60 TCRbeta diversity in some patients. It was newly produced T cells that mostly accounted for T-cell counts and diversity one year after transplant.

Preparing the TCRbeta library involved the use of unique molecular identifiers. TCRdb re-called the PCR reads with MiXCR, one entry per CDR3 protein. The sample carries hundreds of thousands of distinct CDR3 sequences, roughly 13% recorded once. Points on this clonotype: What it recognizes is unknown.

This CDR3 spans 18 amino acids. J gave up 2 bases and V 7 bases, and 17 bases lay outside the gene matches. Germline CDR1 is MDHEN and CDR2 is SYDVKM. The V and J genes are TRBV28 and TRBJ2-1; TRBD1 matches 7 bases. The material was PBMCs, mostly from graft donor cells, obtained 360 days after TCRalphabeta/CD19-depleted stem cell transplant. The sequence came from a male patient between 10 and 17 years old who had a stem cell transplant for acute myeloid leukemia, so the T cells may come from the graft donor. The CDR3 here is CASTDRVGRQAPYNEQFF. CDR3 nucleotides: TGTGCCAGCACCGACAGGGTGGGTCGTCAGGCGCCCTACAATGAGCAGTTCTTC.